The 28 T cell receptor beta chains given below trace back to one sample, sequenced in a study of cytomegalovirus exposure and HLA in healthy donors (dated by TCRdb to the late 2010s). The library was produced with the immunoSEQ multiplex PCR assay. For the multiplex PCR, a mixture combining 60 forward primers for TCR Vbeta segments and 13 reverse primers for TCR Jbeta segments was used. TCRdb's version of the immuneACCESS table is confined to in-frame rearrangements and falls short of the full clone set. An unresolved V gene accounts for under half of the shortfall where checked; the remainder is of unknown origin. The sample data list approximately 150,000 clones, and 61% of these were observed just once. The top ten hold about 1.7% of the sample. The sample comprised PBMCs. These receptors originate from a male donor in good health and CMV-seronegative.

This chain links TRBV5-1 with TRBJ2-3; 10 positions match TRBD2. V was pared by 4 bases and J by 2 bases, with 4 bases of the junction left unmatched. The CDR3 is made up of 15 amino acids. Germline V CDR1 and CDR2: SGHRS, YFSETQ. The DNA of the CDR3 is TGCGCCAGCAGCCTAGCGGGGGTTACCACAGATACGCAGTATTTT. Translating gives CASSLAGVTTDTQYF.

A few counts support this clone. The V gene is TRBV18, the J gene TRBJ2-3, with 9 bases matching TRBD1. V was pared by 3 bases and J by 0 bases, with 10 bases of the junction left unmatched. CDR1 and CDR2 from the germline V gene are KGHSH and LQKENI. This CDR3 comprises 18 residues. The CDR3 coding sequence is TGTGCCAGCTCACCTTGGGACAGGGTATTTTCTAGCACAGATACGCAGTATTTT. Translated, it gives CASSPWDRVFSSTDTQYF.

This clone was seen a handful of times. The chain couples TRBV25-1 to TRBJ2-7; 7 nucleotides agree with TRBD1. The CDR3 runs 14 residues. Unmatched junction bases numbered 9, after V lost 4 bases and J lost 6 bases. Germline V gene lookup returns CDR1 MGHDK and CDR2 SYGVNS. The CDR3 DNA sequence: TGTGCCAGCAGTGCGACAGGGCAGACGGCCGAGCAGTACTTC. It encodes CASSATGQTAEQYF.

The chain joins TRBV27 to TRBJ2-2; 12 nucleotides match TRBD2. The V gene's germline CDR1 is MNHEY and CDR2 SMNVEV (reference sequence). CDR3 size: 15 residues. V dropped 7 bases and J dropped 3; count of bases not matched to a gene: 3. The CDR3 sequence: CASTGTSGYTGELFF. CDR3 in DNA: TGTGCCAGCACCGGGACTAGCGGGTACACCGGGGAGCTGTTTTTT.

The V call is TRBV29-1, the J call TRBJ2-7; TRBD2 agrees at 7 bases. CDR1 is SQVTM and CDR2 is ANQGSEA in the germline V gene. The CDR3 has 13 amino acids. V trimming: 7 bases; J trimming: 4 bases; junction bases outside the gene matches: 10. This CDR3 is CSAARDYPYEQYF. The CDR3 bases are TGCAGCGCCGCACGGGACTACCCTTACGAGCAGTACTTC.

This clone was detected a few times. This chain uses TRBV7-2 with TRBJ2-6; no definite D call. Looked up from germline, CDR1 is SGHTA and CDR2 is FQGNSA. The CDR3 is made up of 12 amino acids. V shed 9 bases and J shed 4 bases, with 7 bases lying between them. The CDR3 nucleotides are TGTGCCAGTACCGCGGGGGCCAACGTCCTGACTTTC. Amino acids: CASTAGANVLTF.

This clone was found a few times. This chain uses TRBV5-1 with TRBJ2-3; TRBD1 agrees at 9 bases. Germline trimming cut 8 bases from V and 2 bases from J; bases unmatched to any gene: 12. The CDR3 length is 16 residues. Per germline, CDR1 SGHRS and CDR2 YFSETQ. The CDR3 region is CASSRDRDPPTDTQYF. The CDR3 DNA is TGCGCCAGTTCCCGGGACAGGGACCCACCCACAGATACGCAGTATTTT.

The rearrangement uses TRBV27 and TRBJ1-2; D might be TRBD1 (5 bases). The ends were cut back, 5 bases at V and 5 bases at J, with 18 bases in the middle. CDR3 length: 15 residues. The germline V gene encodes CDR1 MNHEY and CDR2 SMNVEV (reference sequence). CDR3 bases: TGTGCCAGCAGTCCTCCCCAGGGCACCCCTTATGGCTACACCTTC. Translation gives CASSPPQGTPYGYTF.

The CDR3 region is CASSTGTGYGYTF. Here the CDR3 DNA reads TGTGCCAGTAGTACTGGGACAGGGTATGGCTACACCTTC. The chain couples TRBV19 to TRBJ1-2; the match to TRBD1 covers 9 bases. The germline V gene has CDR1 LNHDA and CDR2 SQIVND (reference sequence). This CDR3 has 13 residues. Trimming took 4 bases from V and 5 from J; bases not matched to a gene: 2.

This clone was observed a handful of times. The chain carries TRBV7-9 and TRBJ1-1; D is uncertain. This CDR3 has 11 residues. Trimming took 1 base from V and 7 from J, leaving 4 bases between them. Germline values: CDR1 SEHNR, CDR2 FQNEAQ (reference sequence). CDR3 sequence (DNA): TGTGCCAGCAGCTTAGTAAATGAAGCTTTCTTT. Amino acids: CASSLVNEAFF.

The chain carries TRBV2 and TRBJ2-7; 7 nucleotides line up with TRBD1. Germline assignment: CDR1 SNHLY and CDR2 FYNNEI. This CDR3 comprises 14 residues. Germline trimming cut 4 bases from V and 3 bases from J; bases unmatched to any gene: 6. The chain's CDR3 is CASSGVRGNYEQYF. Written as DNA, the CDR3 is TGTGCCAGCAGTGGGGTCAGGGGGAACTACGAGCAGTACTTC.

The rearrangement joins TRBV29-1 to TRBJ2-2; unclear D gene. Germline-derived CDR1 and CDR2 are SQVTM and ANQGSEA. The CDR3 consists of 12 residues. The ends were cut back, 5 bases at V and 0 bases at J, with 4 bases in the middle. The CDR3 DNA reads TGCAGCGTTTACACGAACACCGGGGAGCTGTTTTTT. Amino acid sequence: CSVYTNTGELFF.

V and J are TRBV4-3 and TRBJ1-2; D is unclear. CDR1 is LGHNA and CDR2 is YSLEER in the germline V gene. V was clipped by 2 bases and J by 4 bases, with 11 bases between them. This CDR3 is built from 14 residues. CDR3: CASSQQAGSYGYTF. CDR3 in DNA: TGCGCCAGCAGCCAACAGGCGGGCAGCTATGGCTACACCTTC.

The chain employs TRBV19 and TRBJ2-3, with 13 bases lining up with TRBD2. This CDR3 is 15 amino acids long. J gave up 3 bases and V 6 bases, and 3 bases lay outside the gene matches. Germline V gene sequence: CDR1 LNHDA, CDR2 SQIVND (reference sequence). CDR3 region: CASSAGLAGTDTQYF. DNA of the CDR3: TGTGCCAGTAGCGCGGGACTAGCGGGGACAGATACGCAGTATTTT.

The chain employs TRBV7-3 and TRBJ2-5; a possible D gene is TRBD2 (6 bases). V was pared by 5 bases and J by 7 bases, with 20 bases between. This CDR3 is built from 15 residues. CDR1 and CDR2 (germline): SGHTA, FQGTGA. This CDR3 is CASSPRAGGTGTQYF. The DNA for the CDR3 is TGTGCCAGCAGCCCGAGAGCCGGGGGTACGGGGACCCAGTACTTC.

This chain uses TRBV10-1 with TRBJ2-3, with 7 bases matching TRBD1. J lost 4 bases, V lost 1 base, and 8 bases had no gene match. Germline-derived CDR1 and CDR2 are WNHNN and SYGVQD (reference sequence). This CDR3 region has 16 residues. The CDR3 reads CASSEYSGTDADTQYF. As DNA, the CDR3 is TGCGCCAGCAGTGAGTATTCGGGGACAGACGCAGATACGCAGTATTTT.

The CDR3 coding sequence is TGTGCCTGGGGACAGGGAAACACTGAAGCTTTCTTT. Translating it yields CAWGQGNTEAFF. The genes are TRBV30 and TRBJ1-1, with 8 bases that match TRBD1. This CDR3 has 12 residues. Germline V gene data show CDR1 as GTSNPN and CDR2 as SVGIG (reference sequence). With V trimmed by 5 bases and J by 2 bases, 1 base remained unmatched.

In this sample, this clone turned up a few times. The rearrangement links TRBV28 to TRBJ1-2; D is ambiguous. Trimming pared 0 bases from V and 5 bases from J, leaving 13 bases between. Per germline, CDR1 MDHEN and CDR2 SYDVKM. The CDR3 contains 15 residues. The CDR3: CASSLWDRGGYGYTF. CDR3 DNA sequence: TGTGCCAGCAGTTTATGGGACCGAGGAGGGTATGGCTACACCTTC.

V gene TRBV5-5 combines with J gene TRBJ2-7; TRBD2 agrees at 14 bases. This CDR3 contains 15 residues. The germline CDR1 and CDR2 sequences are SGHKS and YYEKEE (reference sequence). Unmatched junction bases numbered 4, after V lost 4 bases and J lost 4 bases. The CDR3 protein is CASSPTSGGAYEQYF. Here the CDR3 DNA reads TGTGCCAGCAGCCCGACTAGCGGGGGGGCTTACGAGCAGTACTTC. Full variable domain (remainder filled in from reference TRBV5-5 and TRBJ2-7): DAGVTQSPTHLIKTRGQQVTLRCSPISGHKSVSWYQQVLGQGPQFIFQYYEKEERGRGNFPDRFSARQFPNYSSELNVNALLLGDSALYLCASSPTSGGAYEQYFGPGTRLTVT.

V gene TRBV6-6 combines with J gene TRBJ2-7, with D tentatively TRBD1 (5 bases). The V gene's germline CDR1 is MNHNY and CDR2 SVGAGI (reference sequence). V was trimmed by 6 bases and J by 6 bases, leaving 12 bases between them. CDR3 length: 12 residues. The CDR3 DNA is TGTGCCAGCAGCCGACAGTATATCGAGCAGTACTTC. Translated, it gives CASSRQYIEQYF.

The rearrangement uses TRBV28 and TRBJ2-3, with TRBD2 as a possible D gene (6 bases). The CDR3 is 15 residues long. Germline V gene lookup returns CDR1 MDHEN and CDR2 SYDVKM. Trimming left V 3 bases short and J 0 bases short, with 10 bases between. The DNA of the CDR3 is TGTGCCAGCAGTTTGACTGGAGGGAGCACAGATACGCAGTATTTT. Its protein is CASSLTGGSTDTQYF.

This clone was seen a single time. This chain's CDR3 is CASSLEPSGGGTQYF. The CDR3 DNA reads TGTGCCAGCAGCTTGGAGCCTAGCGGGGGTGGGACCCAGTACTTC. The gene calls are TRBV5-6 and TRBJ2-5; 10 bases line up with TRBD2. The CDR3 is made up of 15 amino acids. Germline assignment: CDR1 SGHDT and CDR2 YYEEEE. J was trimmed by 7 bases and V by 0 bases; bases with no gene match: 6.

This clone was recorded once. The genes are TRBV2 and TRBJ1-1, with 7 bases that match TRBD1. With 5 bases clipped from V and 3 bases from J, the junction kept 3 bases outside the gene matches. The germline V gene encodes CDR1 SNHLY and CDR2 FYNNEI. The CDR3 has 13 residues. The chain's CDR3 is CASSSRGDTEAFF. CDR3 nucleotides: TGTGCCAGCAGTAGCAGGGGGGACACTGAAGCTTTCTTT.

This CDR3 is CASGDSYQETQYF. Here the CDR3 DNA reads TGCGCCAGCGGAGACAGTTACCAAGAGACCCAGTACTTC. This chain joins TRBV10-2 and TRBJ2-5; D possibly corresponds to TRBD1 (5 bases). CDR1 is WSHSY and CDR2 is SAAADI in the germline V gene. The CDR3 loop spans 13 amino acids. Trimming removed 8 bases at V and 0 bases at J, with 10 bases between.

This chain links TRBV7-6 with TRBJ2-1; 12 bases map to TRBD2. The germline gives CDR1 SGHVS, CDR2 FNYEAQ. The V and J ends lost 2 bases and 8 bases, in that order; junction bases with no gene match: 1. The CDR3 covers 14 residues. The CDR3 bases are TGTGCCAGCAGCTTACTAGCGGGGGGGGATGAGCAGTTCTTC. This encodes CASSLLAGGDEQFF.

This clone was picked up a small number of times. This chain uses TRBV28 with TRBJ1-2; no definite D call. This CDR3 has 14 residues. Per germline, CDR1 MDHEN and CDR2 SYDVKM. The V end lost 5 bases, the J end lost 0 bases, and 10 bases lay between the germline ends. CDR3 bases: TGTGCCAGCAGTCTTATACAAGCTAACTATGGCTACACCTTC. It codes for CASSLIQANYGYTF.

The gene calls are TRBV14 and TRBJ1-6; 7 nucleotides agree with TRBD1. Per germline, CDR1 SGHDN and CDR2 FVKESK. Trimming cost V 0 bases and J 1 base; bases outside gene matches: 15. This CDR3 has 21 amino acids. CDR3 in amino acids: CASSQDDWGQPGVSYNSPLHF. The CDR3 DNA reads TGTGCCAGCAGCCAAGATGACTGGGGACAGCCGGGAGTATCCTATAATTCACCCCTCCACTTT.

The chain uses TRBV15 and TRBJ1-5; 8 bases map to TRBD1. The CDR3 contains 15 residues. Germline CDR1 LNHNV, CDR2 YYDKDF (reference sequence). Trimming cost V 4 bases and J 4 bases; bases outside gene matches: 6. CDR3 residues: CATSIDRGENQPQHF. The DNA for the CDR3 is TGTGCCACCAGCATTGACAGGGGCGAGAATCAGCCCCAGCATTTT.